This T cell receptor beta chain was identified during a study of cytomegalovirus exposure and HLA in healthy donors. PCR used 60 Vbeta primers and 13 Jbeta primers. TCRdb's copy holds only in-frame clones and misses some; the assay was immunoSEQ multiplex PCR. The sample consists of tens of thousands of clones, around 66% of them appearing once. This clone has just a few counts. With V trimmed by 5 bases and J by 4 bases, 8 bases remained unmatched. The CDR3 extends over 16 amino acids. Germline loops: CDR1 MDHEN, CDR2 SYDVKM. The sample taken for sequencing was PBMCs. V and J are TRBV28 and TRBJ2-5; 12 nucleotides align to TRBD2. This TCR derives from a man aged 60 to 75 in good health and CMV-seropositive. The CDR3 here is CASSIPSTSGRETQYF. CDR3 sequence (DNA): TGTGCCAGCAGTATCCCTTCGACTAGCGGGAGAGAGACCCAGTACTTC.